Sequencing of this TCR beta chain was carried out in a study of regulatory and conventional T cells in RAG deficiency (dated by TCRdb to the late 2010s). Notes on the research overall: The study used high-throughput TCR beta sequencing to compare repertoire diversity and composition of Treg, conventional CD4+ and CD8+ T cells between RAG-deficient patients and healthy controls. Summary of the overall study and its limitations: Compared with controls, Omenn syndrome and CID/AS patients had roughly 95-fold fewer unique TCR beta sequences in Treg cells, whereas the reduction in the other subsets was around 10-fold. In Omenn syndrome patients, sorted CD25-high CD127-low cells may represent peripherally activated cells rather than bona fide Treg cells. For some subjects, some T-cell subset analyses were not performed. Compared with control T-cell subpopulations, the RAG-deficient patients had markedly lower Shannon entropy and higher Simpson indices. All patient T-cell subsets had shorter CDR3 lengths; Omenn syndrome patients showed >85% Treg-Tconv repertoire overlap at nucleotide and amino acid level.

The library relied on the immunoSEQ multiplex PCR assay. Rearranged TCR beta chain products were amplified from the genomic DNA of sorted T-cell subsets and were then sequenced. The published analysis was carried out like this. Shannon entropy and Simpson indices were used to quantify the repertoire diversity of productive TCR beta rearrangements. Clonal expansion was assessed by the summed frequency of the 100 most abundant productive TCR beta clonotypes among total reads. The TRB repertoires were scored with a self-reactivity index built on which amino acids appear at CDR3beta positions 6 and 7. Repertoire analyses used two-way ANOVA; flow cytometric analyses used Student t or Mann-Whitney tests. Imported from immuneACCESS, the table was reduced by TCRdb to in-frame sequences with V and J called. These copies leave out some clones; in studies compared against another copy, an unresolved V gene accounts for under half, and the cause of the remainder is not known. The V and J calls and the clone size are those of that table, but D and trimming were determined from the DNA. Recorded for this sample are fewer than 40,000 clones; approximately 96% of them occurred a single time. 0.35% of the sample comes from the top ten.

Points on this clone: Its antigen is currently not known. The sample holds no much larger clone one base away, and base qualities are not on file.

Here V drops 5 bases and J drops 7 bases, and the junction holds 14 bases not matched to any gene. CDR1 SGHAT and CDR2 FQNNGV are derived from the germline V gene. From the cysteine up to the phenylalanine, the CDR3 has a length of 17 residues. The DNA shown is the 51-base CDR3, in frame from base 1. Before genomic DNA extraction, conventional CD4+ T cells were purified from blood as CD25-low CD127-high cells. Seven to nine healthy control donors were used as the comparison group for repertoire analyses. These records were also assigned to another study, of regulatory T cells. The second study's authors report: The multiplex PCR used 52 forward TRBV primers and 13 reverse TRBJ primers, with assay-based and computational corrections for amplification bias. Patient repertoires showed restricted unique TRB V-J pairs and skewed V and J gene usage, most marked in regulatory T cells. T-cell receptor beta repertoires of sorted regulatory, conventional CD4+ and CD8+ T cells were compared between CD3G-deficient patients and healthy controls. Ficoll density separation was used to isolate peripheral blood mononuclear cells. Within the immunoSEQ assay, multiplex PCR amplified rearranged TRB loci from genomic DNA. TRB amplicons were sequenced using an Illumina HiSeq platform. Raw sequences were error-filtered and aligned to reference gene sequences by custom algorithms, then analyzed with the immunoSEQ online tools. The frequencies of productive and nonproductive TRB rearrangements were evaluated among unique sequences as well as among total sequences. Prism software was used to run t tests, Mann-Whitney tests or two-way ANOVA for comparisons between groups.

The sequencing input was CD25- CD4+ T cells sorted from blood. The chain joins TRBV11-2 to TRBJ1-6; the central 7 bases match TRBD1. The sequence was collected from a human donor in good health. DNA sequence: TGTGCCAGCAGCCAAGCAGGTGTGGGACAGCGAAATTCACCCCTCCACTTT. This yields the protein CASSQAGVGQRNSPLHF. Full variable domain (CDR3 extended with the reference TRBV11-2 and TRBJ1-6 proteins): EAGVAQSPRYKIIEKRQSVAFWCNPISGHATLYWYQQILGQGPKLLIQFQNNGVVDDSQLPKDRFSAERLKGVDSTLKIQPAKLEDSAVYLCASSQAGVGQRNSPLHFGNGTRLTVT.